This paragraph reports one TCR beta chain. What it recognizes is unknown. TCR beta VDJ and CDR3 profiles were obtained from a genomic DNA template. MiXCR, run by TCRdb on the reads, gives a single entry per CDR3 protein. The sample includes about 68,000 distinct CDR3 sequences, roughly 50% of them seen just once. The V gene's germline CDR1 is LNHNV and CDR2 YYDKDF (reference sequence). J lost 0 bases, V lost 3 bases, and 7 bases had no gene match. CDR3 length: 17 amino acids. These data come from a study of CD8+CD57+ T cells in acquired aplastic anemia. About the study: The sorted CD4+ and CD8+ cells yielded an average about 3.3 ug of DNA. CD4+ cell libraries from healthy donors averaged around 11 million reads.

Study-wide points: With respect to CD8+ Simpson's diversity, patients and controls did not differ significantly. Patients and controls turned out to have twenty-nine CD8+ CDR3 sequences in common.

This clonotype was obtained from a human donor in good health, serving as a control. Sequenced: sorted CD4+, CD8+, or CD8+CD57+ T cells (not recorded which) from PBMCs. V and J are TRBV15 and TRBJ1-5, with 8 bases lining up with TRBD1. The CDR3 bases are TGTGCCACCAGCAGCTTTACAGGGGGTTATAGCAATCAGCCCCAGCATTTT. It is translated as CATSSFTGGYSNQPQHF.